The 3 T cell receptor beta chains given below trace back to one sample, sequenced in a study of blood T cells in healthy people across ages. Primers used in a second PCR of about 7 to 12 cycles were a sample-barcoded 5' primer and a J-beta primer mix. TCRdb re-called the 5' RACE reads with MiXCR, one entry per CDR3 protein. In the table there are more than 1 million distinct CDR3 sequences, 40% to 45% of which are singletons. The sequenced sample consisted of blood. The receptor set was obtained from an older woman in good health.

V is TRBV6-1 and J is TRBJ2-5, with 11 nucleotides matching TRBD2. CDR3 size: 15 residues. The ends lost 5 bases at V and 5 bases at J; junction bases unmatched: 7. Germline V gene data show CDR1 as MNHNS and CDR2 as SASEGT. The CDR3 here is CASSSNSGRAETQYF. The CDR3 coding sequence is TGTGCCAGCAGTTCTAATAGCGGGAGGGCTGAGACCCAGTACTTC.

CDR3 protein: CSASPGSGVEQYF. CDR3 coding DNA: TGCAGTGCTAGTCCAGGTAGCGGCGTCGAGCAGTACTTC. The chain combines TRBV20-1 with TRBJ2-7, with D perhaps matching TRBD2 (6 bases). V lost 3 bases, J lost 6 bases, and 15 bases lay in between. The CDR3 runs 13 residues. Germline V CDR1 and CDR2: DFQATT, SNEGSKA (reference sequence).

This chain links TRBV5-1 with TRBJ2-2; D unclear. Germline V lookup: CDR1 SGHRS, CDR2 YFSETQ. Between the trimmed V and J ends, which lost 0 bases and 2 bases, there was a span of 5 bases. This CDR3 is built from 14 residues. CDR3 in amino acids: CASSLAVNTGELFF. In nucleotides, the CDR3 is TGCGCCAGCAGCTTGGCGGTAAACACCGGGGAGCTGTTTTTT.